Below are 12 T cell receptor beta chains sequenced from a single sample in a study of T cells after yellow fever vaccination. TCRdb passed the 5' RACE reads through MiXCR, listing each CDR3 protein once. The table has over 250,000 distinct CDR3 sequences, about 5% seen once. Sequenced material: CD4+ T cells sorted from PBMCs, taken on the day of the yellow fever booster vaccination. These receptors came from a man in his late teens or twenties who received the YFV17D yellow fever vaccine.

This clonotype was counted many times. V and J are TRBV7-6 and TRBJ1-3; 7 positions agree with TRBD1. Trimming cost V 5 bases and J 4 bases; bases outside gene matches: 8. The CDR3 sequence is 15 residues long. Germline CDR1 is SGHVS and CDR2 is FNYEAQ. The CDR3 here is CASSQGTGAGNTIYF. The CDR3, as DNA: TGTGCCAGCAGCCAGGGAACAGGGGCCGGAAACACCATATATTTT.

The chain employs TRBV6-1 and TRBJ1-1, with D uncertain. The V and J ends lost 1 base and 4 bases respectively, with 10 bases between them. Germline assignment: CDR1 MNHNS and CDR2 SASEGT. The CDR3 loop spans 14 amino acids. CDR3 sequence: CASSEGQFGTEAFF. Written as DNA, the CDR3 is TGTGCCAGCAGTGAAGGGCAGTTTGGCACTGAAGCTTTCTTT.

This clonotype has at least ten counts. The J gene is TRBJ2-7, the V gene TRBV6-5; a weak D match, TRBD1 (6 bases). Trimming removed 2 bases from V and 3 bases from J, with 14 bases in between. The CDR3 extends over 15 amino acids. Germline values: CDR1 MNHEY, CDR2 SVGAGI. CDR3 protein: CASSYSATGSYEQYF. The CDR3, as DNA: TGTGCCAGCAGTTACAGTGCTACAGGGAGCTACGAGCAGTACTTC.

The chain recombines TRBV7-2 with TRBJ1-1; D remains unclear. V was cut by 5 bases and J by 1 base, with 11 bases left in between. The CDR3 is made up of 14 amino acids. Germline V CDR1 and CDR2: SGHTA, FQGNSA. CDR3 protein: CASSPDPSNTEAFF. The CDR3 bases are TGTGCCAGCAGCCCTGACCCCTCGAACACTGAAGCTTTCTTT.

This clonotype occurred a few times. The chain carries TRBV9 and TRBJ2-3; no clear D gene. Germline lookup yields CDR1 SGDLS and CDR2 YYNGEE. CDR3 length equals 15 residues. Deletions cut 0 bases from V and 0 bases from J, with 8 bases between. The CDR3 DNA follows: TGTGCCAGCAGCGTAGCCCCAGCGAGCACAGATACGCAGTATTTT. Translation: CASSVAPASTDTQYF.

This clonotype was detected only a few times. The chain links TRBV27 to TRBJ2-3; no clear D. This CDR3 comprises 14 residues. Germline V gives CDR1 MNHEY, CDR2 SMNVEV (reference sequence). With 5 bases removed from V and 3 bases from J, the gap between germline ends came to 12 bases. The CDR3: CASSPRLETDTQYF. CDR3 DNA: TGTGCCAGCAGTCCTCGTCTAGAAACAGATACGCAGTATTTT.

This clonotype came up many times. J is TRBJ1-1 and V is TRBV20-1; no clear D gene. Per the germline V gene, CDR1 is DFQATT and CDR2 is SNEGSKA (reference sequence). There are 13 residues in the CDR3. V dropped 6 bases and J dropped 0 bases, with 11 bases sitting between them. The CDR3 DNA sequence: TGCAGTGCATCCCCGGTGGTGAACACTGAAGCTTTCTTT. Encoded protein: CSASPVVNTEAFF.

There are a few counts of this clonotype. The V gene is TRBV30, the J gene TRBJ2-1, with 7 bases that match TRBD2. The CDR3 runs 15 residues. Trimming removed 0 bases from V and 6 bases from J; junction bases left unmatched: 8. The germline CDR1 and CDR2 sequences are GTSNPN and SVGIG (reference sequence). CDR3 sequence: CAWSVLGTTTNEQFF. DNA of the CDR3: TGTGCCTGGAGTGTACTCGGGACTACGACCAATGAGCAGTTCTTC.

This clonotype was counted only a few times. This chain joins TRBV5-1 and TRBJ2-2, with 11 nucleotides matching TRBD2. V was clipped by 0 bases and J by 4 bases; unmatched bases: 11. CDR3 length: 19 amino acids. Germline lookup yields CDR1 SGHRS and CDR2 YFSETQ. For the CDR3, the DNA is TGCGCCAGCAGCTTGGCCCCAGTAACTAGCGGGGGCCCCACCGGGGAGCTGTTTTTT. Its protein is CASSLAPVTSGGPTGELFF.

This clonotype was recorded a few times. The rearrangement joins TRBV5-4 to TRBJ2-3; D unclear. Germline values: CDR1 SGHNT, CDR2 YYREEE (reference sequence). V was pared by 4 bases and J by 2 bases, with 11 bases between. CDR3 length equals 14 residues. For the CDR3, the DNA is TGTGCCAGCAGCGAGGACCGGTACACAGATACGCAGTATTTT. Protein product: CASSEDRYTDTQYF.

This clonotype was recorded a few times. This chain connects TRBV20-1 to TRBJ1-2; TRBD1 agrees at 11 bases. Germline V CDR1 and CDR2: DFQATT, SNEGSKA (reference sequence). The CDR3 contains 15 residues. V shed 4 bases and J 3 bases; nucleotides not matched to a gene: 7. Here the CDR3 reads CSANPPGQGDYGYTF. In DNA, the CDR3 is TGCAGTGCTAATCCCCCGGGACAGGGGGACTATGGCTACACCTTC.

In this sample, this clonotype turned up a few times. This rearrangement joins TRBV5-1 to TRBJ2-1; D unclear. The CDR3 spans 12 residues. Trimming stripped 2 bases from V and 7 bases from J, with 7 bases between. CDR1 SGHRS and CDR2 YFSETQ come from the germline V gene. CDR3 bases: TGCGCCAGCAGCTTTGTCCCGAATGAGCAGTTCTTC. Its translation: CASSFVPNEQFF. Full variable domain (rest looked up from reference TRBV5-1 and TRBJ2-1): KAGVTQTPRYLIKTRGQQVTLSCSPISGHRSVSWYQQTPGQGLQFLFEYFSETQRNKGNFPGRFSGRQFSNSRSEMNVSTLELGDSALYLCASSFVPNEQFFGPGTRLTVL.